These T cell receptor beta chains were read from a single sample in a study of blood T cell repertoires in COVID-19. Profiling relied on immunoSEQ multiplex PCR, and the TCRdb table lists in-frame clones only, not all of them. Counted here are some 160,000 clones, 70% to 90% occurring once; the ten biggest clones make up roughly 2%. Sample: peripheral blood. Source of these receptors: a man in his fifties who had recovered from COVID-19. The CDR3 runs from the conserved cysteine through the conserved F or W. D genes are given only for firm matches. Only part of the rows carry a size: once, few, many, or a class if the clone is expanded.

D gene: TRBD2; V gene: TRBV10-3; J gene: TRBJ2-5; clone size: .; CDR3 protein: CAITPGTSGGETQYF; CDR3 DNA: TGTGCCATTACCCCCGGGACTAGCGGGGGAGAGACCCAGTACTTC
D gene: TRBD1; V gene: TRBV29-1; J gene: TRBJ2-3; clone size: .; CDR3 protein: CSVPTGGQPDTQYF; CDR3 DNA: TGCAGCGTTCCGACAGGGGGGCAGCCAGATACGCAGTATTTT
D gene: .; V gene: TRBV6-1; J gene: TRBJ1-2; clone size: .; CDR3 protein: CASSELTGRDYGYTF; CDR3 DNA: TGTGCCAGCAGTGAACTGACGGGTCGGGACTATGGCTACACCTTC
D gene: .; V gene: TRBV10-3; J gene: TRBJ2-1; clone size: .; CDR3 protein: CAISDPAGGRGGEQFF; CDR3 DNA: TGTGCCATCAGTGACCCGGCGGGTGGACGGGGTGGTGAGCAGTTCTTC
D gene: TRBD1; V gene: TRBV29-1; J gene: TRBJ1-4; clone size: .; CDR3 protein: CSAKTGGNLKNEKLFF; CDR3 DNA: TGCAGCGCCAAAACAGGGGGGAACTTGAAAAATGAAAAACTGTTTTTT
D gene: .; V gene: TRBV7-9; J gene: TRBJ2-3; clone size: once; CDR3 protein: CASSPDTDTQYF; CDR3 DNA: TGTGCCAGCAGCCCAGACACAGATACGCAGTATTTT
D gene: .; V gene: TRBV28; J gene: TRBJ1-3; clone size: once; CDR3 protein: CASSPPGQLSGNTIYF; CDR3 DNA: TGTGCCAGCAGTCCCCCGGGACAACTCTCTGGAAACACCATATATTTT
D gene: .; V gene: TRBV7-3; J gene: TRBJ1-1; clone size: .; CDR3 protein: CASSLSAVNTEAFF; CDR3 DNA: TGTGCCAGCAGCTTGTCCGCGGTTAACACTGAAGCTTTCTTT
D gene: TRBD1; V gene: TRBV5-1; J gene: TRBJ2-1; clone size: .; CDR3 protein: CASSLGTGNLNEQFF; CDR3 DNA: TGCGCCAGCAGCTTGGGGACAGGGAATCTCAATGAGCAGTTCTTC
D gene: .; V gene: TRBV3-1/TRBV3-2; J gene: TRBJ1-2; clone size: once; CDR3 protein: CASRRGGGSYGYTF; CDR3 DNA: TGTGCCAGCAGAAGGGGCGGGGGGAGCTATGGCTACACCTTC
D gene: .; V gene: TRBV12-3/TRBV12-4; J gene: TRBJ1-1; clone size: .; CDR3 protein: CASSLTGTEAFF; CDR3 DNA: TGTGCCAGCAGTTTGACGGGCACTGAAGCTTTCTTT
D gene: TRBD2; V gene: TRBV11-2; J gene: TRBJ2-2; clone size: .; CDR3 protein: CASSYRGGTTGELFF; CDR3 DNA: TGTGCCAGCAGCTACCGCGGGGGGACGACCGGGGAGCTGTTTTTT
D gene: .; V gene: TRBV28; J gene: TRBJ1-3; clone size: .; CDR3 protein: CASSLYSSSGNTIYF; CDR3 DNA: TGTGCCAGCAGTTTATACTCGAGCTCTGGAAACACCATATATTTT
D gene: TRBD2; V gene: TRBV6-5; J gene: TRBJ2-7; clone size: once; CDR3 protein: CASSPVSGSEQYF; CDR3 DNA: TGTGCCAGCAGCCCCGTTAGCGGGAGCGAGCAGTACTTC
D gene: .; V gene: TRBV6-2/TRBV6-3; J gene: TRBJ2-2; clone size: .; CDR3 protein: CASTPAGRNTGELFF; CDR3 DNA: TGTGCCAGCACCCCAGCAGGTCGGAACACCGGGGAGCTGTTTTTT
D gene: .; V gene: TRBV18; J gene: TRBJ1-1; clone size: .; CDR3 protein: CASSPRDKMNTEAFF; CDR3 DNA: TGTGCCAGCTCACCACGGGACAAGATGAACACTGAAGCTTTCTTT
D gene: .; V gene: TRBV4-2; J gene: TRBJ2-1; clone size: .; CDR3 protein: CASSQEVMREQFF; CDR3 DNA: TGTGCCAGCAGCCAAGAGGTCATGAGGGAGCAGTTCTTC
D gene: TRBD2; V gene: TRBV27; J gene: TRBJ2-1; clone size: .; CDR3 protein: CASSTRPGTSGRASSYNEQFF; CDR3 DNA: TGTGCCAGCAGTACCCGGCCCGGGACTAGCGGGAGGGCAAGCTCCTACAATGAGCAGTTCTTC
D gene: .; V gene: TRBV7-2; J gene: TRBJ2-1; clone size: .; CDR3 protein: CASSSKKLPYNEQFF; CDR3 DNA: TGTGCCAGCAGCTCGAAGAAACTTCCCTACAATGAGCAGTTCTTC
D gene: .; V gene: TRBV5-4; J gene: TRBJ1-2; clone size: .; CDR3 protein: CASSFTLDSLNGYTF; CDR3 DNA: TGTGCCAGCAGCTTCACCCTGGACAGTCTAAATGGCTACACCTTC
D gene: TRBD1; V gene: TRBV9; J gene: TRBJ1-1; clone size: .; CDR3 protein: CASSATGYRGTEAFF; CDR3 DNA: TGTGCCAGCAGCGCGACAGGGTACAGGGGCACTGAAGCTTTCTTT
D gene: TRBD1; V gene: TRBV19; J gene: TRBJ2-7; clone size: .; CDR3 protein: CASSMGQGVHEQYF; CDR3 DNA: TGTGCCAGTAGTATGGGACAGGGGGTCCACGAGCAGTACTTC
D gene: .; V gene: TRBV27; J gene: TRBJ2-5; clone size: .; CDR3 protein: CASSSHAVETQYF; CDR3 DNA: TGTGCCAGCAGTTCACATGCCGTGGAGACCCAGTACTTC